This T cell receptor beta chain was documented in a study of siplizumab effects on memory and regulatory T cells. Each sample contributed about 10^5 TCR templates to the assay. Generated by immunoSEQ multiplex PCR, the TCRdb table keeps only in-frame clones and is missing some. In the table there are over 85,000 clones, roughly nine tenths of which are singletons. Germline V gene lookup returns CDR1 SGHKS and CDR2 YYEKEE (reference sequence). The CDR3 has 15 residues. V was shortened by 1 base and J by 1 base, with 11 bases between the two germline ends. The study's findings and limits: Naive T cells were seen as more diverse than memory cells and as major alloresponse contributors.

This clone showed up just once. As yet, its antigen is unknown. This TCR derives from a human donor in good health. The sample was CD4+ T cells sorted from blood. The chain joins TRBV5-5 to TRBJ1-1; D unclear. The CDR3 sequence is CASSLMGSKNTEAFF. The CDR3 nucleotides read TGTGCCAGCAGCTTGATGGGAAGTAAGAACACTGAAGCTTTCTTT.